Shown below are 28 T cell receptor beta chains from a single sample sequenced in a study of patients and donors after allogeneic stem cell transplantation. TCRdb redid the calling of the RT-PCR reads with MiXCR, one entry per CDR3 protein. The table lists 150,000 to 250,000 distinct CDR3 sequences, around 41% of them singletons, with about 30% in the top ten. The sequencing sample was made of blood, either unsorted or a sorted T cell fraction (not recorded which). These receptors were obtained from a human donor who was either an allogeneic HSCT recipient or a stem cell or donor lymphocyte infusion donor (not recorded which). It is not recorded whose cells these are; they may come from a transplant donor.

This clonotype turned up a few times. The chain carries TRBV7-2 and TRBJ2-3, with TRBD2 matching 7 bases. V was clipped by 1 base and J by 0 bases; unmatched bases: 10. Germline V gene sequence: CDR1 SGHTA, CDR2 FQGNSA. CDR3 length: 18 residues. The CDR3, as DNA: TGTGCCAGCAGCTTAGAGGGTCGGGGGGTCCTCAGCACAGATACGCAGTATTTT. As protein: CASSLEGRGVLSTDTQYF. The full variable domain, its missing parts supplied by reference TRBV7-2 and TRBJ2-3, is GAGVSQSPSNKVTEKGKDVELRCDPISGHTALYWYRQSLGQGLEFLIYFQGNSAPDKSGLPSDRFSAERTGGSVSTLTIQRTQQEDSAVYLCASSLEGRGVLSTDTQYFGPGTRLTVL.

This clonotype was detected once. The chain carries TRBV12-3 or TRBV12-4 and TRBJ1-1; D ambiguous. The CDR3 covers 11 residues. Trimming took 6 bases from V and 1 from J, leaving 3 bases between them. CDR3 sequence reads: CASRANTEAFF. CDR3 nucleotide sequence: TGTGCCAGCAGAGCGAACACTGAAGCTTTCTTT.

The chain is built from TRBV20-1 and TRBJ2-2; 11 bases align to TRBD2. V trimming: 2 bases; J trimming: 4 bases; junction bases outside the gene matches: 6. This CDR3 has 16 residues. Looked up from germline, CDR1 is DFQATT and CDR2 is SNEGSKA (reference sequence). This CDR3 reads CSARHAGTSGTGELFF. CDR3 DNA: TGCAGTGCTAGACACGCCGGGACTAGCGGCACCGGGGAGCTGTTTTTT.

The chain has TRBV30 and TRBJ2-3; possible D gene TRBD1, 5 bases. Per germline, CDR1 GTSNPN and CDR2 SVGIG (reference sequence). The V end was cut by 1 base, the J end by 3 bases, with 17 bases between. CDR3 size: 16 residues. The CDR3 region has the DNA TGTGCCTGGAGTGCTCCAGGGTGGGGTTTGACAGATACGCAGTATTTT. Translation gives CAWSAPGWGLTDTQYF. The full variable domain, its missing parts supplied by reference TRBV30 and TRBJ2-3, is SQTIHQWPATLVQPVGSPLSLECTVEGTSNPNLYWYRQAAGRGLQLLFYSVGIGQISSEVPQNLSASRPQDRQFILSSKKLLLSDSGFYLCAWSAPGWGLTDTQYFGPGTRLTVL.

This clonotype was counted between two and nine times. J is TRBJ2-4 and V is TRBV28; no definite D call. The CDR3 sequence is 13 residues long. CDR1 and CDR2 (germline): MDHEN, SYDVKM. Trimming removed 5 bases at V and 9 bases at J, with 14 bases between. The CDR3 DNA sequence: TGTGCCAGCAGTCCCCCGGTAATGATCATTCAGTACTTC. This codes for CASSPPVMIIQYF.

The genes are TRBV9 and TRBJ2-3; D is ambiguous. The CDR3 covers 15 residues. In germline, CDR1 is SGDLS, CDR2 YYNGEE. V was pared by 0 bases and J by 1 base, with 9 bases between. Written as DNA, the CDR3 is TGTGCCAGCAGCGTAGGGGCGAGAGGCACAGATACGCAGTATTTT. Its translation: CASSVGARGTDTQYF.

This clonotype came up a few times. The CDR3 reads CASSVGQSTEAFF. The CDR3 nucleotides are TGTGCCAGCAGCGTAGGACAGAGCACTGAAGCTTTCTTT. This sequence joins TRBV9 and TRBJ1-1, with D possibly TRBD1 on 5 matching bases. Deletions cut 0 bases from V and 4 bases from J, with 7 bases between. This CDR3 contains 13 residues. Per germline, CDR1 SGDLS and CDR2 YYNGEE. The complete variable domain, with remaining parts taken from reference TRBV9 and TRBJ1-1, reads DSGVTQTPKHLITATGQRVTLRCSPRSGDLSVYWYQQSLDQGLQFLIQYYNGEERAKGNILERFSAQQFPDLHSELNLSSLELGDSALYFCASSVGQSTEAFFGQGTRLTVV.

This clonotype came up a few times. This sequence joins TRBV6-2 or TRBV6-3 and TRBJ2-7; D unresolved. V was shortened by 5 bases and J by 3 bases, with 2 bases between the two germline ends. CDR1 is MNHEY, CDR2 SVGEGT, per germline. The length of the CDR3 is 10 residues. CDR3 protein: CASSNYEQYF. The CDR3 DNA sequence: TGTGCCAGCAGTAACTACGAGCAGTACTTC.

DNA for the CDR3: TGCAGCGGCGACCGGGACAGTGCGGATACGCAGTATTTT. Protein: CSGDRDSADTQYF. This rearrangement joins TRBV29-1 to TRBJ2-3, with 7 nucleotides matching TRBD1. CDR1 and CDR2 (germline): SQVTM, ANQGSEA. V lost 7 bases, J lost 6 bases, and 10 bases stayed unmatched. The CDR3 is made up of 13 amino acids.

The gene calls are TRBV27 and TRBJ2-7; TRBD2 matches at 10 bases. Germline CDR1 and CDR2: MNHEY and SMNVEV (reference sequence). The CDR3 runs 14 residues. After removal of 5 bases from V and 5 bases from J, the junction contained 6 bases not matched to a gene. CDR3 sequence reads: CASSRGTSGNEQYF. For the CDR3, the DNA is TGTGCCAGCAGTAGAGGTACTAGCGGGAACGAGCAGTACTTC.

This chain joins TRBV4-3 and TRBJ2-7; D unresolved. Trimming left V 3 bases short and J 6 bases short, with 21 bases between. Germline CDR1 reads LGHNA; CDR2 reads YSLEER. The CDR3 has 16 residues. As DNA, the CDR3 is TGCGCCAGCAGCCATGGTCCCCTTTGGGGAATCAGCGAGCAGTACTTC. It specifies CASSHGPLWGISEQYF.

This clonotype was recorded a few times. The chain's CDR3 is CASSLLGPADTGELFF. Here the CDR3 DNA reads TGTGCCAGCAGTTTACTGGGGCCAGCTGACACCGGGGAGCTGTTTTTT. The chain combines TRBV12-3 or TRBV12-4 with TRBJ2-2; TRBD1 might be the D (5 bases). V was shortened by 2 bases and J by 3 bases, with 13 bases between the two germline ends. The CDR3 spans 16 residues.

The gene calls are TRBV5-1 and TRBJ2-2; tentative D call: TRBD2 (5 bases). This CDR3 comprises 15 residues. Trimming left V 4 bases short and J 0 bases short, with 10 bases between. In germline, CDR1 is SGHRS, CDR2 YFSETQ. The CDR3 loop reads CASSTGYPNTGELFF. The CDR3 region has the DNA TGCGCCAGCAGCACGGGGTACCCGAACACCGGGGAGCTGTTTTTT.

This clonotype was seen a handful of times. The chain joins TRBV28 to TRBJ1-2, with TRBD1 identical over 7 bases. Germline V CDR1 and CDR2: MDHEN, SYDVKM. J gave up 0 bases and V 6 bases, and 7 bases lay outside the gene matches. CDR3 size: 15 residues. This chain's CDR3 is CASSLDRDTNYGYTF. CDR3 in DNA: TGTGCCAGCAGCCTCGACAGGGACACTAACTATGGCTACACCTTC.

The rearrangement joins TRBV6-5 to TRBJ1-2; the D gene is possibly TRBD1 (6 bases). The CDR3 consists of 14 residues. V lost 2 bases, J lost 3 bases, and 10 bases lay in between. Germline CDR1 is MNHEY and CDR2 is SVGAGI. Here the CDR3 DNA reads TGTGCCAGCAGTTACCGCCCAGGGGACTATGGCTACACCTTC. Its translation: CASSYRPGDYGYTF.

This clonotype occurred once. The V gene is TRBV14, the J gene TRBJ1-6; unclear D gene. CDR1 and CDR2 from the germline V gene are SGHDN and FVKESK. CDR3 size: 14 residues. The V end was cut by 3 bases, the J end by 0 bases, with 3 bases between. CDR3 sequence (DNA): TGTGCCAGCAGCCACAGCTCCTATAATTCACCCCTCCACTTT. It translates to CASSHSSYNSPLHF.

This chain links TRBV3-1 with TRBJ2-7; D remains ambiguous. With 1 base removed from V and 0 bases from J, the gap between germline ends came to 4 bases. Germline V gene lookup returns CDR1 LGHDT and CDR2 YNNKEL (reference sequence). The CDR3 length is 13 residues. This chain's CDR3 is CASSQVPSYEQYF. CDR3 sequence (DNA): TGTGCCAGCAGCCAAGTCCCCTCCTACGAGCAGTACTTC.

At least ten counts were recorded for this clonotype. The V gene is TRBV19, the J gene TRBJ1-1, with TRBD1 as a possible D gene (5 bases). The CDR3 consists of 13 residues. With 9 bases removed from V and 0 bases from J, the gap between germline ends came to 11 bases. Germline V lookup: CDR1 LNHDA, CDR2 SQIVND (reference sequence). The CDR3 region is CASTPTVNTEAFF. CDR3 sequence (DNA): TGTGCCAGCACCCCGACAGTGAACACTGAAGCTTTCTTT.

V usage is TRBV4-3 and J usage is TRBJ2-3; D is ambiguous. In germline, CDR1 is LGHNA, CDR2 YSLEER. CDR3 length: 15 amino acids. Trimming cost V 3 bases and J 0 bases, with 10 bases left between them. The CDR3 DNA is TGCGCCAGCAGCCAGCGAAGGGCCAGCACAGATACGCAGTATTTT. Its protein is CASSQRRASTDTQYF.

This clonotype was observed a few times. The CDR3 protein is CASSRYPATEEQYF. CDR3 nucleotide sequence: TGTGCCAGCAGCCGCTACCCCGCCACGGAGGAGCAGTACTTC. The rearrangement links TRBV27 to TRBJ2-7; no clear D. Trimming took off 6 bases at V and 7 bases at J, with 19 bases between the two ends. This CDR3 has 14 residues. Germline V gives CDR1 MNHEY, CDR2 SMNVEV (reference sequence).

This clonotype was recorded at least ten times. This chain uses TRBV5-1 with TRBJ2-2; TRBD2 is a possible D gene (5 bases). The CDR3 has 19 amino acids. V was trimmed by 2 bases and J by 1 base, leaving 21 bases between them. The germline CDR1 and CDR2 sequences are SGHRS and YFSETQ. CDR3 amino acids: CASSFVPSGGGGNTGELFF. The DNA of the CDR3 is TGCGCCAGCAGCTTTGTCCCGAGTGGCGGCGGAGGGAACACCGGGGAGCTGTTTTTT.

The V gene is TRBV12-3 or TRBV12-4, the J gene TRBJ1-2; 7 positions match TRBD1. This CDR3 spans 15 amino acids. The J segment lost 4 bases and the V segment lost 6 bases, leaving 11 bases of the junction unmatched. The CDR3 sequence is CASSPSDRASYGYTF. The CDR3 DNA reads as TGTGCCAGCAGCCCCAGCGACAGGGCGTCCTATGGCTACACCTTC.

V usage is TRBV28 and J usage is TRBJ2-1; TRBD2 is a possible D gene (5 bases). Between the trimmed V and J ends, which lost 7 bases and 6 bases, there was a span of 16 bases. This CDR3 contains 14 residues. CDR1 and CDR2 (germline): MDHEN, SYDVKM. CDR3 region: CASITHGVGNEQFF. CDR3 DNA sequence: TGTGCCAGCATTACCCACGGGGTCGGCAATGAGCAGTTCTTC.

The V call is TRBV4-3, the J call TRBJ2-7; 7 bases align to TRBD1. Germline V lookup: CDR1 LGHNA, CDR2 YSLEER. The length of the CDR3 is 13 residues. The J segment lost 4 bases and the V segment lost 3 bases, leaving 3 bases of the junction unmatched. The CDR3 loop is CASSQSQGYEQYF. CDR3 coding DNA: TGCGCCAGCAGCCAGTCACAGGGGTACGAGCAGTACTTC.

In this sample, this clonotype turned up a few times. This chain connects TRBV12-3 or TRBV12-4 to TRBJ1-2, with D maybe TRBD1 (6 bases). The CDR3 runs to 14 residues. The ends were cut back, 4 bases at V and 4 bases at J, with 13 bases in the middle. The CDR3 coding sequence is TGTGCCAGCAGTTCCGGGACAAATTCCTATGGCTACACCTTC. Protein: CASSSGTNSYGYTF.

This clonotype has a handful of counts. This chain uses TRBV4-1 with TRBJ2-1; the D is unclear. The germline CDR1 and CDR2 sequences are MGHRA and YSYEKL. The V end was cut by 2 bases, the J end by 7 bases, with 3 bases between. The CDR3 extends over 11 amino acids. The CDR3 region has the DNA TGCGCCAGCAGCCAAAATAATGAGCAGTTCTTC. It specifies CASSQNNEQFF.

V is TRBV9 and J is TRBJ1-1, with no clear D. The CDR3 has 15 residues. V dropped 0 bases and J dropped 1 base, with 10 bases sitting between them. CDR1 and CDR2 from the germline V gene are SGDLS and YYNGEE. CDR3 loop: CASSVDGLENTEAFF. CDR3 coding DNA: TGTGCCAGCAGCGTAGACGGTTTAGAGAACACTGAAGCTTTCTTT.

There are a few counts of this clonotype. In DNA, the CDR3 is TGTGCCAGCAGCAGGACAGTTGCTAGCACAGATACGCAGTATTTT. Its translation is CASSRTVASTDTQYF. This chain connects TRBV7-2 to TRBJ2-3, with a tentative D call TRBD1 (6 bases). Germline V gene data show CDR1 as SGHTA and CDR2 as FQGNSA. Trimming took 5 bases from V and 0 from J, leaving 12 bases between them. The CDR3 has 15 residues.